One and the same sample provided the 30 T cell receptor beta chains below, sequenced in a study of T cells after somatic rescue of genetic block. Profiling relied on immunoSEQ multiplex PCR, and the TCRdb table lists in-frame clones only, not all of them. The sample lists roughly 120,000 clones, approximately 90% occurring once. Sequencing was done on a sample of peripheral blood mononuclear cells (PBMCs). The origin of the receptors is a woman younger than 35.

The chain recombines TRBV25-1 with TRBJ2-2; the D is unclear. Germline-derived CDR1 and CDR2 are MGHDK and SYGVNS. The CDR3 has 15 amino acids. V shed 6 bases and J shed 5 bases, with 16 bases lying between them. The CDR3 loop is CASRPNGARTGELFF. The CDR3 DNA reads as TGTGCCAGCAGACCCAATGGAGCGAGGACCGGGGAGCTGTTTTTT.

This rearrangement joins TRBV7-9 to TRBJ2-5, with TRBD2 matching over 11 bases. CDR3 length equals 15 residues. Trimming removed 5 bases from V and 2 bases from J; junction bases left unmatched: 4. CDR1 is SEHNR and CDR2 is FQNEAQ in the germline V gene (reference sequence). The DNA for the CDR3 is TGTGCCAGCAGCAGACTAGCGGGGATTCAAGAGACCCAGTACTTC. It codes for CASSRLAGIQETQYF.

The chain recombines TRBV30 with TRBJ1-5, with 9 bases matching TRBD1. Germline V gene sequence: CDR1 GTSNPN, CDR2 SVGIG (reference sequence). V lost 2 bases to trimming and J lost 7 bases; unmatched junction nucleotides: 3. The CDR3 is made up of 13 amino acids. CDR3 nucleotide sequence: TGTGCCTGGAGTTACACAGGGGGCCAGCCCCAGCATTTT. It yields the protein CAWSYTGGQPQHF.

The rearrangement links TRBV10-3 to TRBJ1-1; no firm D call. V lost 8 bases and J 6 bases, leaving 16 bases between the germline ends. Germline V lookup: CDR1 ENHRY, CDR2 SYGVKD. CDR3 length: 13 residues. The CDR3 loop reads CAISSSRVSEAFF. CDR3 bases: TGTGCCATCTCTAGCAGCCGTGTCTCTGAAGCTTTCTTT.

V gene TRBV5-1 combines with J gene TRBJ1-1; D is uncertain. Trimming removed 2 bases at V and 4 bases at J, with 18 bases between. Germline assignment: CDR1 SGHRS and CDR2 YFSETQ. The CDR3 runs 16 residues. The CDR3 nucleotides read TGCGCCAGCAGCTTATCCGTGACCCCGGGTGGCACTGAAGCTTTCTTT. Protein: CASSLSVTPGGTEAFF.

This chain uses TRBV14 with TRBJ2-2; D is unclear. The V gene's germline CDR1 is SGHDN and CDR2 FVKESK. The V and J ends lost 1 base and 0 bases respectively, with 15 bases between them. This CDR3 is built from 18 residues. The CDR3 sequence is CASSQVRPNIANTGELFF. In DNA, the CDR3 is TGTGCCAGCAGCCAAGTACGACCTAATATCGCGAACACCGGGGAGCTGTTTTTT.

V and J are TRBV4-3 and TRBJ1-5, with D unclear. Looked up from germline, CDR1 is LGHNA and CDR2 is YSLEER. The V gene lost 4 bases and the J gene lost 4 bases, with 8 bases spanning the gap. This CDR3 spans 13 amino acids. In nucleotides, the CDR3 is TGCGCCAGCAGCCGCCGACTTAATCAGCCCCAGCATTTT. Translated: CASSRRLNQPQHF.

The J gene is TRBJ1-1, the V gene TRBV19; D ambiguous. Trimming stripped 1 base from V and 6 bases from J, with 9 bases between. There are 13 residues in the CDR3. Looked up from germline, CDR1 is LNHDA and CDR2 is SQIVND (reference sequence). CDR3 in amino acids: CASSIAGTSEAFF. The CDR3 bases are TGTGCCAGTAGTATAGCAGGAACCTCTGAAGCTTTCTTT. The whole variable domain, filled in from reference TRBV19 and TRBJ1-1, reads DGGITQSPKYLFRKEGQNVTLSCEQNLNHDAMYWYRQDPGQGLRLIYYSQIVNDFQKGDIAEGYSVSREKKESFPLTVTSAQKNPTAFYLCASSIAGTSEAFFGQGTRLTVV.

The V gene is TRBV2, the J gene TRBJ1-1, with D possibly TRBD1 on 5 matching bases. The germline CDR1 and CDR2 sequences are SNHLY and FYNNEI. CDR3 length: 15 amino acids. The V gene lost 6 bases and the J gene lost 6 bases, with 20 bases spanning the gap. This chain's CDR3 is CASREFQGEVAEAFF. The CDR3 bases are TGTGCCAGCAGGGAATTCCAGGGAGAAGTCGCTGAAGCTTTCTTT. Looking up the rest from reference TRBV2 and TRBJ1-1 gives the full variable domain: EPEVTQTPSHQVTQMGQEVILRCVPISNHLYFYWYRQILGQKVEFLVSFYNNEISEKSEIFDDQFSVERPDGSNFTLKIRSTKLEDSAMYFCASREFQGEVAEAFFGQGTRLTVV.

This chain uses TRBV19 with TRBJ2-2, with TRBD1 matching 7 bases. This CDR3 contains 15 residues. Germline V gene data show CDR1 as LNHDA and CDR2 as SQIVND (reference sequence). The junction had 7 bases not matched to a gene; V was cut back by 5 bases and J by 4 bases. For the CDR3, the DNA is TGTGCCAGTAGTCAAATAAGGGGGCCCACCGGGGAGCTGTTTTTT. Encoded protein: CASSQIRGPTGELFF.

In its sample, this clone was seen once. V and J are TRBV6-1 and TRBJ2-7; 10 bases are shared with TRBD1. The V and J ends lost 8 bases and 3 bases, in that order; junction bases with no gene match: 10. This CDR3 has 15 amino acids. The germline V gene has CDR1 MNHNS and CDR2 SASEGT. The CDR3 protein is CASGETGTGVYEQYF. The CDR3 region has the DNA TGTGCCAGCGGAGAAACCGGGACAGGGGTCTACGAGCAGTACTTC.

CDR3 DNA sequence: TGCGCCAGCAGCTTGTCACAGGGGGGGCACGAGCAGTACTTC. Its translation is CASSLSQGGHEQYF. The chain is built from TRBV5-1 and TRBJ2-7, with a possible D match to TRBD1 (8 bases). Germline CDR1 is SGHRS and CDR2 is YFSETQ. The CDR3 sequence is 14 residues long. The V and J ends lost 1 base and 5 bases respectively, with 13 bases between them.

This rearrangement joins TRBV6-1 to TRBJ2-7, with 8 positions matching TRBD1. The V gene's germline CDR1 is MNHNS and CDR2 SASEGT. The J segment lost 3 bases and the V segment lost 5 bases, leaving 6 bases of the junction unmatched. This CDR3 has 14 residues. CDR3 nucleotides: TGTGCCAGCAGTCGACAGGGGTGGGACTACGAGCAGTACTTC. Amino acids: CASSRQGWDYEQYF.

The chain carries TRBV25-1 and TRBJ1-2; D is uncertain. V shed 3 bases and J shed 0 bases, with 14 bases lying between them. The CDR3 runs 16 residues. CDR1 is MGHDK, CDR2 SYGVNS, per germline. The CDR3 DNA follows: TGTGCCAGCAGTGATCCGGAGGGAGCTCCTAACTATGGCTACACCTTC. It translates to CASSDPEGAPNYGYTF.

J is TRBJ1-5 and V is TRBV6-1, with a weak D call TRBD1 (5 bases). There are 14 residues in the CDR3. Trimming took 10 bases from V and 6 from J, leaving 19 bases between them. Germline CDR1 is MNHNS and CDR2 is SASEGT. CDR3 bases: TGTGCCACCTCCCGGGACTGGGGGGTTCAGCCCCAGCATTTT. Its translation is CATSRDWGVQPQHF.

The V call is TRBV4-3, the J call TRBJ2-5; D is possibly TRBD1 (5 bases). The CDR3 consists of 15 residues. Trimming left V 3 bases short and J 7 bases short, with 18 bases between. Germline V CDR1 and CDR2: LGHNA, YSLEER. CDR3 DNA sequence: TGCGCCAGCAGCCAGGGCCAGGGAACCCCCGTGACCCAGTACTTC. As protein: CASSQGQGTPVTQYF.

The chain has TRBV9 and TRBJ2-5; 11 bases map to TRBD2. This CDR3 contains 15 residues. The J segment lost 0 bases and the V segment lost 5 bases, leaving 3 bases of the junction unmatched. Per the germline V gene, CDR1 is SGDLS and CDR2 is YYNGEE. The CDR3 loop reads CASSVSGGDQETQYF. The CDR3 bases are TGTGCCAGCAGTGTTAGCGGGGGGGACCAAGAGACCCAGTACTTC.

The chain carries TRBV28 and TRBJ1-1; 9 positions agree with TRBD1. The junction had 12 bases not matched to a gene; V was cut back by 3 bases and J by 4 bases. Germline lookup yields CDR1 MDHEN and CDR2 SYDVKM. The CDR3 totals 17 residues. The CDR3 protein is CASSFLTGGGPGTEAFF. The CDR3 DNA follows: TGTGCCAGCAGTTTCTTAACAGGGGGCGGACCGGGCACTGAAGCTTTCTTT.

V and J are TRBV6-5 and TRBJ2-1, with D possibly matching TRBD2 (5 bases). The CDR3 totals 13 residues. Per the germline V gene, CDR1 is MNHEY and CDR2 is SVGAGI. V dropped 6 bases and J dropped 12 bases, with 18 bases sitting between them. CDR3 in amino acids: CASSLNLGGGQFF. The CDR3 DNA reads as TGTGCCAGCAGCCTCAACTTGGGTGGAGGGCAGTTCTTC.

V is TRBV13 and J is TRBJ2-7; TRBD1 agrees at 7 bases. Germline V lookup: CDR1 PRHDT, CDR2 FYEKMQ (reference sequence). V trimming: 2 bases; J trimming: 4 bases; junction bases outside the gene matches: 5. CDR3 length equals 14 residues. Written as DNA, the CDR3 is TGTGCCAGCAGCTTACTGGGACAGAGGTACGAGCAGTACTTC. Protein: CASSLLGQRYEQYF.

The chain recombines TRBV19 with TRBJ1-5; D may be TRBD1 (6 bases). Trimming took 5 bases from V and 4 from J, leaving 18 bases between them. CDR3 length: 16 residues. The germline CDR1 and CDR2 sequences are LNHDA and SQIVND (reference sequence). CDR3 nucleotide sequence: TGTGCCAGTAGTTTCACAGGGACCCCTGGGAATCAGCCCCAGCATTTT. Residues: CASSFTGTPGNQPQHF. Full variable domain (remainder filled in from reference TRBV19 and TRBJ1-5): DGGITQSPKYLFRKEGQNVTLSCEQNLNHDAMYWYRQDPGQGLRLIYYSQIVNDFQKGDIAEGYSVSREKKESFPLTVTSAQKNPTAFYLCASSFTGTPGNQPQHFGDGTRLSIL.

CDR3 in DNA: TGCGCCAGCAGCCAAGATCCGTTGAGCGGGTCCTACGAGCAGTACTTC. Translation: CASSQDPLSGSYEQYF. The chain is built from TRBV4-3 and TRBJ2-7; D might be TRBD2 (6 bases). Germline CDR1 and CDR2: LGHNA and YSLEER. Deletions cut 0 bases from V and 1 base from J, with 13 bases between. The CDR3 consists of 16 residues.

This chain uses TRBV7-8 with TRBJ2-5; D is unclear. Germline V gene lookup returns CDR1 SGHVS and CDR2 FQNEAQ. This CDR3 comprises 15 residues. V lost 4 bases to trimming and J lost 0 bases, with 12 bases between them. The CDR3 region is CASSSGWANQETQYF. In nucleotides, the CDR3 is TGTGCCAGCAGCTCTGGGTGGGCCAACCAAGAGACCCAGTACTTC.

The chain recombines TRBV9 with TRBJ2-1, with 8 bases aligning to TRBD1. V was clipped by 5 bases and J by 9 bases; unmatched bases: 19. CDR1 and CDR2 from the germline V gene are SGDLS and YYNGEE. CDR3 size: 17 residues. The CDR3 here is CASSVFPDRVGISEQFF. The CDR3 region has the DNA TGTGCCAGCAGTGTTTTTCCGGACAGGGTGGGGATAAGTGAGCAGTTCTTC.

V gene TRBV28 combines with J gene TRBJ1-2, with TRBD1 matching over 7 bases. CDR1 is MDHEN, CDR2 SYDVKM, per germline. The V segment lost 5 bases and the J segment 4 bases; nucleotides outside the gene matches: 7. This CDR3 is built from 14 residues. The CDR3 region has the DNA TGTGCCAGCAGTCCCCTAGGGACAGCCTATGGCTACACCTTC. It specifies CASSPLGTAYGYTF.

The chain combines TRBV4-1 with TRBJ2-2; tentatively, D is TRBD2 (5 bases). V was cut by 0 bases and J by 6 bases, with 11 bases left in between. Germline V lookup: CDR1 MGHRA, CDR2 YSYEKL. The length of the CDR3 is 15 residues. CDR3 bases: TGCGCCAGCAGCCAAGAAAGCGGTTTCTCCGGGGAGCTGTTTTTT. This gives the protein CASSQESGFSGELFF.

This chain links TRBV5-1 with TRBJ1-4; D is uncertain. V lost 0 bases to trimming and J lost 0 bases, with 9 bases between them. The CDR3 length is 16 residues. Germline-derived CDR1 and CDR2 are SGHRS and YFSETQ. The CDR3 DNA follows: TGCGCCAGCAGCTTGGGGCAGAGTGCAACTAATGAAAAACTGTTTTTT. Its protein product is CASSLGQSATNEKLFF. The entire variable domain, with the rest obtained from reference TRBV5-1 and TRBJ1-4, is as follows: KAGVTQTPRYLIKTRGQQVTLSCSPISGHRSVSWYQQTPGQGLQFLFEYFSETQRNKGNFPGRFSGRQFSNSRSEMNVSTLELGDSALYLCASSLGQSATNEKLFFGSGTQLSVL.

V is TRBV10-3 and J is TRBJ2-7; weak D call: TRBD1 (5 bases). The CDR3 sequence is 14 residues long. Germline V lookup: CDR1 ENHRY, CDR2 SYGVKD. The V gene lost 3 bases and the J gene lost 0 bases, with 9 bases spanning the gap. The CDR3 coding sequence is TGTGCCATCAGTGACCTCGACAGCTCCTACGAGCAGTACTTC. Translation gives CAISDLDSSYEQYF.

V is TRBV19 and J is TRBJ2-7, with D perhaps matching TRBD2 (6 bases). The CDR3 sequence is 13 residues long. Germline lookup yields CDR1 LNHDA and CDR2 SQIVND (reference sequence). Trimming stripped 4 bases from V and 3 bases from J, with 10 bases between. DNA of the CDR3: TGTGCCAGTAGTACCCTGACTAGCTACGAGCAGTACTTC. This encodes CASSTLTSYEQYF.

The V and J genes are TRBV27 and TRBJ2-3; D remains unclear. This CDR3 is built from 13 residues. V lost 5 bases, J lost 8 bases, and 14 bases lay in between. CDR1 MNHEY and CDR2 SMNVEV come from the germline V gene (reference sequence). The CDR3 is CASSPIDGGTQYF. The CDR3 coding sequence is TGTGCCAGCAGTCCGATAGATGGCGGTACGCAGTATTTT.